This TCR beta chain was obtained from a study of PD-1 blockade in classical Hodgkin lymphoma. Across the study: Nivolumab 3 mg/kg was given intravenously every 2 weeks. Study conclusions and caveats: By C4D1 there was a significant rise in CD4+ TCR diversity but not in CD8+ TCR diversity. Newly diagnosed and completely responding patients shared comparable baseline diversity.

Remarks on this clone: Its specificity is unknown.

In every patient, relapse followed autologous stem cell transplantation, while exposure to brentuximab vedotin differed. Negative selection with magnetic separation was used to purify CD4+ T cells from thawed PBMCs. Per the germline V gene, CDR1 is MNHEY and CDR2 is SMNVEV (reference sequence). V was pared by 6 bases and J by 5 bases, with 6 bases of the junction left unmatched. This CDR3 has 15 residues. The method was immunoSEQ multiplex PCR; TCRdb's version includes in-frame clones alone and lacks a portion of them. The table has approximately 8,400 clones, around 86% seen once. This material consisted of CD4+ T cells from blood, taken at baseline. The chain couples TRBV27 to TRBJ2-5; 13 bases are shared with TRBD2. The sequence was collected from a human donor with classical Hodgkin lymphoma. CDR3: CASSTSGGEFETQYF. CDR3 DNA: TGTGCCAGCAGCACTAGCGGGGGGGAATTTGAGACCCAGTACTTC.